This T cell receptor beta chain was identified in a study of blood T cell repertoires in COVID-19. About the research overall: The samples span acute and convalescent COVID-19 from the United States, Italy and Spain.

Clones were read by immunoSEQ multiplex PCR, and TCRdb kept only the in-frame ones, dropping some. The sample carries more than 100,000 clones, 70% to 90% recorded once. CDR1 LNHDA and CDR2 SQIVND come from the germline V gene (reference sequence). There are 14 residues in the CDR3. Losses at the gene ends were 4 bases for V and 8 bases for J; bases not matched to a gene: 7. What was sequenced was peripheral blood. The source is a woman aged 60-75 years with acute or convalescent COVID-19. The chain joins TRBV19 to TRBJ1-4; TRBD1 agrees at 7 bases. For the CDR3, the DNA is TGTGCCAGTAGTAAAGGACAGGCGAACGAAAAACTGTTTTTT. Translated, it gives CASSKGQANEKLFF.